The rows below give T cell receptor beta chains drawn from one sample of a study of control samples from healthy donors and cancer patients. Sequencing was performed with immunoSEQ multiplex PCR; in TCRdb, only in-frame clones are kept and a portion is missing. Of about 82,000 clones detected, roughly 90% appear once; the ten largest clones hold over 5.5%. The source material was blood. Receptor source: a man aged 50 to 60 in good health. Each CDR3 is given with its conserved first and last residue. Each record gives: V gene, J gene, D gene, clone size, CDR3 DNA, CDR3 protein. D genes are given only for firm matches. The size of a clone is reported for some rows only, either as once, few or many, or as a class for expanded clones.

v_call: TRBV5-1
j_call: TRBJ2-1
d_call: .
clone_size: few
cdr3_nt: TGCGCCAGCAGCTTGGCCAGGATCGATGAGCAGTTCTTC
cdr3_aa: CASSLARIDEQFF

v_call: TRBV19
j_call: TRBJ2-1
d_call: .
clone_size: .
cdr3_nt: TGTGCCAGTAGTATCGACGGCCAACGGTACAATGAGCAGTTCTTC
cdr3_aa: CASSIDGQRYNEQFF

v_call: TRBV30
j_call: TRBJ1-2
d_call: .
clone_size: .
cdr3_nt: TGTGCCACCTCACCCTTCTATGGCTACACCTTC
cdr3_aa: CATSPFYGYTF

v_call: TRBV4-2
j_call: TRBJ2-7
d_call: .
clone_size: .
cdr3_nt: TGTGCCAGCAGCCAAGCGGGTGGAACGATCTCCTACGAGCAGTACTTC
cdr3_aa: CASSQAGGTISYEQYF

v_call: TRBV27
j_call: TRBJ2-3
d_call: TRBD2
clone_size: .
cdr3_nt: TGTGCCAGCAGTCCAGGCCCCCACTCCGGGGGGACCACAGATACGCAGTATTTT
cdr3_aa: CASSPGPHSGGTTDTQYF

v_call: TRBV4-1
j_call: TRBJ2-5
d_call: TRBD2
clone_size: .
cdr3_nt: TGCGCCAGCAGCCAAGCTAGCGGGGGGGCCGGGGTGGAGACCCAGTACTTC
cdr3_aa: CASSQASGGAGVETQYF

v_call: TRBV7-2
j_call: TRBJ2-1
d_call: TRBD1
clone_size: few
cdr3_nt: TGTGCCAGCAGCTTAGTAATCGGACAGGGGTCCTACAATGAGCAGTTCTTC
cdr3_aa: CASSLVIGQGSYNEQFF

v_call: TRBV9
j_call: TRBJ2-5
d_call: .
clone_size: once
cdr3_nt: TGTGCCAGCAGCTCTTTAGGTGGCATTCAAGAGACCCAGTACTTC
cdr3_aa: CASSSLGGIQETQYF

v_call: TRBV9
j_call: TRBJ1-1
d_call: TRBD1
clone_size: .
cdr3_nt: TGTGCCAGCAGCGCCTGGACAGGGGGCAACACTGAAGCTTTCTTT
cdr3_aa: CASSAWTGGNTEAFF

v_call: TRBV10-3
j_call: TRBJ2-1
d_call: TRBD2
clone_size: .
cdr3_nt: TGTGCCATCAGCGAGCGGGGGCATTACAATGAGCAGTTCTTC
cdr3_aa: CAISERGHYNEQFF

v_call: TRBV4-3
j_call: TRBJ1-1
d_call: .
clone_size: .
cdr3_nt: TGCGCCAGCAGCCAAGGCCTAACAGGAACTGAAGCTTTCTTT
cdr3_aa: CASSQGLTGTEAFF

v_call: TRBV4-3
j_call: TRBJ2-2
d_call: .
clone_size: once
cdr3_nt: TGCGCCAGCAGCCAACGGGACTCAGCGAACACCGGGGAGCTGTTTTTT
cdr3_aa: CASSQRDSANTGELFF

v_call: TRBV7-7
j_call: TRBJ1-2
d_call: .
clone_size: .
cdr3_nt: TGTGCTAGCAGCTTAGCGTGGGCAGCCCTAGCTAACTATGGCTACACCTTC
cdr3_aa: CASSLAWAALANYGYTF

v_call: TRBV3-1/TRBV3-2
j_call: TRBJ2-1
d_call: .
clone_size: .
cdr3_nt: TGTGCCAGCAGCCAAGGGCAGTCCAGCTCCTACAATGAGCAGTTCTTC
cdr3_aa: CASSQGQSSSYNEQFF

v_call: TRBV19
j_call: TRBJ1-2
d_call: .
clone_size: .
cdr3_nt: TGTGCCAGTAGTTTTGAAAGGATCGGCTACACCTTC
cdr3_aa: CASSFERIGYTF

v_call: TRBV27
j_call: TRBJ2-7
d_call: .
clone_size: .
cdr3_nt: TGTGCCAGCAGTTTAACCTTAGGGGGGGCCTACGAGCAGTACTTC
cdr3_aa: CASSLTLGGAYEQYF

v_call: TRBV7-3
j_call: TRBJ2-5
d_call: .
clone_size: .
cdr3_nt: TGTGCCAGCAGCTTAGGTCGGGGGCTGGAGACCCAGTACTTC
cdr3_aa: CASSLGRGLETQYF

v_call: TRBV6-2/TRBV6-3
j_call: TRBJ2-5
d_call: TRBD2
clone_size: .
cdr3_nt: TGTGCCAGCAGCTATCGGCTCGGGGGGAATTACCAAGAGACCCAGTACTTC
cdr3_aa: CASSYRLGGNYQETQYF

v_call: TRBV24-1
j_call: TRBJ2-1
d_call: TRBD1
clone_size: .
cdr3_nt: TGTGCCACCAGTGTCTCCGGGACAGGGGAGGGGAATGAGCAGTTCTTC
cdr3_aa: CATSVSGTGEGNEQFF

v_call: TRBV12-3/TRBV12-4
j_call: TRBJ2-2
d_call: TRBD1
clone_size: .
cdr3_nt: TGTGCCAGCAGCCTACAGGGGACCGGGGAGCTGTTTTTT
cdr3_aa: CASSLQGTGELFF

v_call: TRBV29-1
j_call: TRBJ2-7
d_call: .
clone_size: .
cdr3_nt: TGCAGCGTCCGAAGGGACACCTTCACTTACGAGCAGTACTTC
cdr3_aa: CSVRRDTFTYEQYF

v_call: TRBV6-5
j_call: TRBJ1-6
d_call: TRBD1
clone_size: .
cdr3_nt: TGTGCCAGCAGTCGGGACAGGGCGAGTTCACCCCTCCACTTT
cdr3_aa: CASSRDRASSPLHF

v_call: TRBV12-5
j_call: TRBJ2-5
d_call: .
clone_size: .
cdr3_nt: TGTGCTAGTGGTTTGGGGCAAGGGGAGACCCAGTACTTC
cdr3_aa: CASGLGQGETQYF

v_call: TRBV5-6
j_call: TRBJ2-2
d_call: .
clone_size: .
cdr3_nt: TGTGCCAGCAGCTTGGTGAACACCGGGGAGCTGTTTTTT
cdr3_aa: CASSLVNTGELFF

v_call: TRBV18
j_call: TRBJ2-1
d_call: TRBD1
clone_size: .
cdr3_nt: TGTGCCAGCTCACAAGGACAGGGCGACAATGAGCAGTTCTTC
cdr3_aa: CASSQGQGDNEQFF

v_call: TRBV10-3
j_call: TRBJ1-1
d_call: .
clone_size: few
cdr3_nt: TGTGCCTCTTCCCGCCGGGCGGGTGAAACTGAAGCTTTCTTT
cdr3_aa: CASSRRAGETEAFF

v_call: TRBV12-3/TRBV12-4
j_call: TRBJ2-4
d_call: TRBD2
clone_size: .
cdr3_nt: TGTGCCAGCAGTACGCGGGGGGCGGACATTCAGTACTTC
cdr3_aa: CASSTRGADIQYF

v_call: TRBV2
j_call: TRBJ1-1
d_call: .
clone_size: .
cdr3_nt: TGTGCCAGCAGTCTTCTCGGACTTGGAGGCACTGAAGCTTTCTTT
cdr3_aa: CASSLLGLGGTEAFF

v_call: TRBV3-1/TRBV3-2
j_call: TRBJ1-1
d_call: TRBD1
clone_size: .
cdr3_nt: TGTGCCAGCAGCCCCTACAGGGGGCGCGGAACTGAAGCTTTCTTT
cdr3_aa: CASSPYRGRGTEAFF

v_call: TRBV12-3/TRBV12-4
j_call: TRBJ1-1
d_call: .
clone_size: .
cdr3_nt: TGTGCCAGCAGTTTCCAGGCGAACACTGAAGCTTTCTTT
cdr3_aa: CASSFQANTEAFF

v_call: TRBV19
j_call: TRBJ2-7
d_call: TRBD1
clone_size: .
cdr3_nt: TGTGCCAGTAGTGGGGGACAGGGGTTCTCCTTCGAGCAGTACTTC
cdr3_aa: CASSGGQGFSFEQYF

v_call: TRBV27
j_call: TRBJ2-3
d_call: .
clone_size: .
cdr3_nt: TGTGCCAGCAGTGCAGGTCCTAGCACAGATACGCAGTATTTT
cdr3_aa: CASSAGPSTDTQYF

v_call: TRBV11-2
j_call: TRBJ1-1
d_call: .
clone_size: .
cdr3_nt: TGTGCCAGCAGCTTTAGGGCGAACACTGAAGCTTTCTTT
cdr3_aa: CASSFRANTEAFF

v_call: TRBV5-5
j_call: TRBJ1-4
d_call: .
clone_size: .
cdr3_nt: TGTGCCAGCAGCTTGAGGCAGCGACCTAATGAAAAACTGTTTTTT
cdr3_aa: CASSLRQRPNEKLFF

v_call: TRBV9
j_call: TRBJ1-5
d_call: .
clone_size: .
cdr3_nt: TGTGCCAGCAGCGCTCAGGGTTCGGCGGGGCCCCAGCATTTT
cdr3_aa: CASSAQGSAGPQHF

v_call: TRBV19
j_call: TRBJ1-1
d_call: .
clone_size: .
cdr3_nt: TGTGCCAGTAGTATATGGCAGGACACTGAAGCTTTCTTT
cdr3_aa: CASSIWQDTEAFF

v_call: TRBV30
j_call: TRBJ1-1
d_call: .
clone_size: .
cdr3_nt: TGTGCCTGGAGTGTAGGTCACCTTGAAGCTTTCTTT
cdr3_aa: CAWSVGHLEAFF

v_call: TRBV18
j_call: TRBJ2-2
d_call: .
clone_size: .
cdr3_nt: TGTGCCAGCTCACCACATGACCTTTCGAACACCGGGGAGCTGTTTTTT
cdr3_aa: CASSPHDLSNTGELFF

v_call: TRBV27
j_call: TRBJ2-3
d_call: TRBD2
clone_size: .
cdr3_nt: TGTGCCAGCAGCGAGTTGGGGGGGTCTTCCGATACGCAGTATTTT
cdr3_aa: CASSELGGSSDTQYF

v_call: TRBV5-6
j_call: TRBJ1-2
d_call: .
clone_size: .
cdr3_nt: TGTGCCAGCAGCTTCCAGCACGGGGGCTATGGCTACACCTTC
cdr3_aa: CASSFQHGGYGYTF

v_call: TRBV4-2
j_call: TRBJ2-1
d_call: .
clone_size: .
cdr3_nt: TGTGCCAGCAGCCCACAGGGCGCGGGGGCCTCTAACAATGAGCAGTTCTTC
cdr3_aa: CASSPQGAGASNNEQFF

v_call: TRBV2
j_call: TRBJ1-5
d_call: .
clone_size: .
cdr3_nt: TGTGCCAGCAGTGAAGCGCTTCTACCCCAGCATTTT
cdr3_aa: CASSEALLPQHF

v_call: TRBV24-1
j_call: TRBJ2-2
d_call: .
clone_size: .
cdr3_nt: TGTGCCACCAGTGGTAACTTAAACACCGGGGAGCTGTTTTTT
cdr3_aa: CATSGNLNTGELFF

v_call: TRBV18
j_call: TRBJ1-1
d_call: .
clone_size: .
cdr3_nt: TGTGCCAGCTCACTCGGACGGACAGATTTGAACACTGAAGCTTTCTTT
cdr3_aa: CASSLGRTDLNTEAFF

v_call: TRBV3-1/TRBV3-2
j_call: TRBJ2-7
d_call: TRBD1
clone_size: .
cdr3_nt: TGTGCCAGCAGCCAAGGGGGGACAGGGAGGTACGAGCAGTACTTC
cdr3_aa: CASSQGGTGRYEQYF

v_call: TRBV27
j_call: TRBJ2-7
d_call: .
clone_size: .
cdr3_nt: TGTGCCAGCACCACATTTTTCGGTTCGTACGAGCAGTACTTC
cdr3_aa: CASTTFFGSYEQYF

v_call: TRBV5-5
j_call: TRBJ2-1
d_call: TRBD1
clone_size: .
cdr3_nt: TGTGCCAGCAGAAATACCGGCGGGGACAGGGAGTTCTTC
cdr3_aa: CASRNTGGDREFF

v_call: TRBV6-1
j_call: TRBJ1-5
d_call: .
clone_size: .
cdr3_nt: TGTGCCAGCAGTGATAGGGTTCAGCCCCAGCATTTT
cdr3_aa: CASSDRVQPQHF

v_call: TRBV7-2
j_call: TRBJ2-1
d_call: .
clone_size: .
cdr3_nt: TGTGCCAGCAGCTTACGCTACAGGAAGAATGAGCAGTTCTTC
cdr3_aa: CASSLRYRKNEQFF

v_call: TRBV3-1/TRBV3-2
j_call: TRBJ1-2
d_call: .
clone_size: .
cdr3_nt: TGTGCCAGCAGCCAATCTCACAGCAAAAACTATGGCTACACCTTC
cdr3_aa: CASSQSHSKNYGYTF

v_call: TRBV2
j_call: TRBJ2-2
d_call: TRBD2
clone_size: .
cdr3_nt: TGTGCCAGCAGTCCAATAGCGGGGGAGGGCACCGGGGAGCTGTTTTTT
cdr3_aa: CASSPIAGEGTGELFF

v_call: TRBV6-5
j_call: TRBJ1-4
d_call: TRBD1
clone_size: .
cdr3_nt: TGTGCCAGCAGTCGTGACAGGGGAGCTAATGAAAAACTGTTTTTT
cdr3_aa: CASSRDRGANEKLFF

v_call: TRBV11-2
j_call: TRBJ2-1
d_call: TRBD1
clone_size: .
cdr3_nt: TGTGCCAGCAGCCCTCACAGGGGGCCTCCCAATGAGCAGTTCTTC
cdr3_aa: CASSPHRGPPNEQFF

v_call: TRBV24-1
j_call: TRBJ2-5
d_call: TRBD2
clone_size: .
cdr3_nt: TGTGCCACCAGTGATAAAGCGGGGGGGCCTGAGACCCAGTACTTC
cdr3_aa: CATSDKAGGPETQYF

v_call: TRBV9
j_call: TRBJ1-1
d_call: TRBD1
clone_size: .
cdr3_nt: TGTGCCAGCAGGCCCCGGGACAGCAAAGTATCAGGCACTGAAGCTTTCTTT
cdr3_aa: CASRPRDSKVSGTEAFF

v_call: TRBV12-3/TRBV12-4
j_call: TRBJ1-1
d_call: .
clone_size: .
cdr3_nt: TGTGCCAGCAGTTTAGAATACCCACAGGGAGCTTTCTTT
cdr3_aa: CASSLEYPQGAFF

v_call: TRBV5-8
j_call: TRBJ1-5
d_call: TRBD1
clone_size: .
cdr3_nt: TGTGCCAGCAGCCCGGGACAGGGGGGACTCTATCAGCCCCAGCATTTT
cdr3_aa: CASSPGQGGLYQPQHF

v_call: TRBV2
j_call: TRBJ2-5
d_call: TRBD1
clone_size: .
cdr3_nt: TGTGCCAGCAGTGAAGCCAGGGGGCAAGAGACCCAGTACTTC
cdr3_aa: CASSEARGQETQYF

v_call: TRBV19
j_call: TRBJ2-4
d_call: .
clone_size: .
cdr3_nt: TGTGCCAGTAGTATAGGCGGCTACGCCAAAAACATTCAGTACTTC
cdr3_aa: CASSIGGYAKNIQYF

v_call: TRBV7-9
j_call: TRBJ1-2
d_call: .
clone_size: .
cdr3_nt: TGTGCCAGCAGATCACCCGCCGCAGGGCCTAACACCTTC
cdr3_aa: CASRSPAAGPNTF